This T cell receptor (beta chain) emerged from a study of post-analysis software for immune sequencing data. Study context: Included courses were relapsing-remitting and secondary progressive multiple sclerosis; progressive-relapsing multiple sclerosis was also included. Overall study results and limits: For normalized Chao1 diversity, multiple sclerosis patients scored significantly lower than controls did. A handful of TRBV segments (TRBV5-6, TRBV5-1 and TRBV20-1 among them) occurred more frequently in patients than in controls.

The authors incorporated unique molecular identifiers into the TCR beta cDNA libraries. In TCRdb, the PCR reads were re-called with MiXCR into one record per CDR3 protein. The top ten clones hold over 4.5% of a sample with 650,000 to 900,000 distinct CDR3 sequences, around 46% of them seen once. The junction had 8 bases not matched to a gene; V was cut back by 5 bases and J by 0 bases. The CDR3 covers 16 residues. In germline, CDR1 is MNHNY, CDR2 SVGAGI (reference sequence). In this sample, this clonotype turned up a few times. The target antigen is unknown. The sequencing sample was made of blood. This chain connects TRBV6-6 to TRBJ2-3; 7 bases align to TRBD2. The receptor was isolated from a girl aged 10 to 17 with multiple sclerosis. The CDR3 DNA reads TGTGCCAGCAGTAACGGACTAGAGTTGAGCACAGATACGCAGTATTTT. Translating gives CASSNGLELSTDTQYF.